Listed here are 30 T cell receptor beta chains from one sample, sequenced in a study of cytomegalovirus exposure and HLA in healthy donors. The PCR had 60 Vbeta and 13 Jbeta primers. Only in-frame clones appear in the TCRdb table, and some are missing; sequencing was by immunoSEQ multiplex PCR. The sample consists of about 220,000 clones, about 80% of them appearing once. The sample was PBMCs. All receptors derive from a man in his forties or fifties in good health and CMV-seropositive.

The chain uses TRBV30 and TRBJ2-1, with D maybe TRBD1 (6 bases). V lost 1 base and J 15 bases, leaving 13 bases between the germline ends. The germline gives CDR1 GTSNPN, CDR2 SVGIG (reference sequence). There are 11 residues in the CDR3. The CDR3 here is CAWSEQGKGFF. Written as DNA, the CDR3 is TGTGCCTGGAGTGAACAGGGAAAAGGGTTCTTC.

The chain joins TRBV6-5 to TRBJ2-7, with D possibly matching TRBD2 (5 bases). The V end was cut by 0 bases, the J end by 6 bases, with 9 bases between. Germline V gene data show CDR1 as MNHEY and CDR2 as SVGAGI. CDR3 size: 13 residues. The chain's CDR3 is CASSYSRGSEQYV. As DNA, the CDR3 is TGTGCCAGCAGTTACTCAAGAGGGAGCGAGCAGTACGTC.

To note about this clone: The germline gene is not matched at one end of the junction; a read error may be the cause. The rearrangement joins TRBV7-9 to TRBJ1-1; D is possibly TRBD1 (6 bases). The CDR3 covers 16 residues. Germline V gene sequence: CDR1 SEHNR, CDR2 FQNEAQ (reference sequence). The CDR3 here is CSSSRKLGQRNTEAFF. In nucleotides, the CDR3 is TGTTCCAGCAGCCGAAAATTAGGACAGAGGAACACTGAAGCTTTCTTT.

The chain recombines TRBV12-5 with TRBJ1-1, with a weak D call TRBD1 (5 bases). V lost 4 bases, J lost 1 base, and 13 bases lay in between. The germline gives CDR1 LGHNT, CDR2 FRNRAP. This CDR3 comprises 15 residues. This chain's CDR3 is CASGSAGTPNTEAFF. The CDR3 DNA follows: TGTGCTAGTGGTTCTGCCGGGACTCCGAACACTGAAGCTTTCTTT. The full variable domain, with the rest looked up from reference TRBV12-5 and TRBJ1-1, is DARVTQTPRHKVTEMGQEVTMRCQPILGHNTVFWYRQTMMQGLELLAYFRNRAPLDDSGMPKDRFSAEMPDATLATLKIQPSEPRDSAVYFCASGSAGTPNTEAFFGQGTRLTVV.

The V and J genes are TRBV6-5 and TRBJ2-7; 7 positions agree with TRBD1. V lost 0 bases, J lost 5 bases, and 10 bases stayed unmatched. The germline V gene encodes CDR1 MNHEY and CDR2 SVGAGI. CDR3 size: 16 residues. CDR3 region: CASSYSGRGISHEQYF. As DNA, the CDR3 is TGTGCCAGCAGTTACTCGGGCAGGGGGATTTCCCACGAGCAGTACTTC.

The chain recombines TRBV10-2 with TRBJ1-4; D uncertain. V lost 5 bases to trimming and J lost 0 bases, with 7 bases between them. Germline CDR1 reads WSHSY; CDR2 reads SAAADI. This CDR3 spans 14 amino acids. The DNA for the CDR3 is TGCGCCAGCAGTACAGACGCAACTAATGAAAAACTGTTTTTT. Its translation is CASSTDATNEKLFF.

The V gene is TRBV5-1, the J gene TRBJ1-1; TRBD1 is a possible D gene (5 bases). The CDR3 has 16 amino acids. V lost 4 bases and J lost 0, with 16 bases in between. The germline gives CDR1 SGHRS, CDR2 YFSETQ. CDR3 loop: CASSRSSGLMNTEAFF. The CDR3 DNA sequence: TGCGCCAGCAGCCGATCCTCGGGACTTATGAACACTGAAGCTTTCTTT.

CDR3 coding DNA: TGTGCCAGCAGTGAAGTGAGGGGGCGCCGAAACGAGCAGTACTTC. Protein sequence: CASSEVRGRRNEQYF. The V gene is TRBV2, the J gene TRBJ2-7, with 7 bases lining up with TRBD1. The germline CDR1 and CDR2 sequences are SNHLY and FYNNEI. The CDR3 runs 15 residues. V dropped 1 base and J dropped 5; count of bases not matched to a gene: 8.

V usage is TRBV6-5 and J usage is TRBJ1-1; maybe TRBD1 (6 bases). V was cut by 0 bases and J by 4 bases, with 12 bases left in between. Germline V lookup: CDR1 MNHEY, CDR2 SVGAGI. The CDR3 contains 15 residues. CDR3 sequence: CASSYSRRGSTEAFF. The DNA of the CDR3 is TGTGCCAGCAGTTACTCGAGAAGGGGGAGCACTGAAGCTTTCTTT.

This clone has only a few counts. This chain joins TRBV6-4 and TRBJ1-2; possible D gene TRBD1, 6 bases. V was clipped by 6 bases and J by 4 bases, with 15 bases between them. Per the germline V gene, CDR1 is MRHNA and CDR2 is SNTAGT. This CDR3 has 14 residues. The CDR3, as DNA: TGTGCCAGCAGCCCCCTGGGGGGGGCCTATGGCTACACCTTC. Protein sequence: CASSPLGGAYGYTF.

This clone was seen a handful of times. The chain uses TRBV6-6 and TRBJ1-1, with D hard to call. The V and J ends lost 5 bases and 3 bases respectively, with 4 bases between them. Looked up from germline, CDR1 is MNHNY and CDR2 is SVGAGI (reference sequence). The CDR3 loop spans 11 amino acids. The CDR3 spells CASSADTEAFF. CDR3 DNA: TGTGCCAGCAGTGCGGACACTGAAGCTTTCTTT.

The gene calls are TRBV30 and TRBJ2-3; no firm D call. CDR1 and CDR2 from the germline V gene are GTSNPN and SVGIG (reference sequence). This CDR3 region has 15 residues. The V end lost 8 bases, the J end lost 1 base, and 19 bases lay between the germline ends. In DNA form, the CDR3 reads TGTGCCCTCATACCCCCTGAACGCGGCACAGATACGCAGTATTTT. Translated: CALIPPERGTDTQYF.

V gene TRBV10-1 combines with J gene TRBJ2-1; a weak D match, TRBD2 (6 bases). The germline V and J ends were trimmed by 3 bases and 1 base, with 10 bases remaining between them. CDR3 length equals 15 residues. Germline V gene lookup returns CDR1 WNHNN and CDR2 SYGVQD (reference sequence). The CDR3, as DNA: TGCGCCAGCAGTGATGGCGGGATGTCCTACAATGAGCAGTTCTTC. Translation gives CASSDGGMSYNEQFF.

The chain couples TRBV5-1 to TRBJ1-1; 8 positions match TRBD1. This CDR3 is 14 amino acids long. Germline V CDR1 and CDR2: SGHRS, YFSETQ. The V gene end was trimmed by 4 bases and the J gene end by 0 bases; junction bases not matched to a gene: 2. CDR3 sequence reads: CASSEGQVNTEAFF. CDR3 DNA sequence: TGCGCCAGCAGCGAGGGACAGGTGAACACTGAAGCTTTCTTT.

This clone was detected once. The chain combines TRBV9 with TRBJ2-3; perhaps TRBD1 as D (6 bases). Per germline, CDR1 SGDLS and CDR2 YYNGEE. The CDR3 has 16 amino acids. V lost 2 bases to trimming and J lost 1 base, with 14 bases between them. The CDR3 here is CASSVDRRPRTDTQYF. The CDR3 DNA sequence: TGTGCCAGCAGCGTTGACAGGCGTCCTCGCACAGATACGCAGTATTTT.

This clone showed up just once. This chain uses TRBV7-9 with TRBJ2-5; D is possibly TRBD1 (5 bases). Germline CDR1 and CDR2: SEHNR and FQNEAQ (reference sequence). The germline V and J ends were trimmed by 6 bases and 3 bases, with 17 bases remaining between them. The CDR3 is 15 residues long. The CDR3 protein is CASSSMGLSKETQYF. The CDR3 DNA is TGTGCCAGCAGTTCCATGGGGCTATCGAAAGAGACCCAGTACTTC.

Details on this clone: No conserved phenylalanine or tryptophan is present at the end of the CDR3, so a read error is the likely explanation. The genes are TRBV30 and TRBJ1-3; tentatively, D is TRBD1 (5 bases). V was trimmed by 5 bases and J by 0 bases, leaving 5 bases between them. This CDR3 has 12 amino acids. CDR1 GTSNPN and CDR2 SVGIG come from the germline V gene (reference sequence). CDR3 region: CAWGGSGNTIYL. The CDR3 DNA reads TGTGCCTGGGGGGGCTCTGGAAACACCATATATCTT.

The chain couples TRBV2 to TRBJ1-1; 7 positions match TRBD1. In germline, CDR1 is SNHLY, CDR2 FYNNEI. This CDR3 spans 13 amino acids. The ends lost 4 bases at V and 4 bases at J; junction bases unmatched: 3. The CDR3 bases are TGTGCCAGCAGTGCACAGGGGAGCACTGAAGCTTTCTTT. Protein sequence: CASSAQGSTEAFF.

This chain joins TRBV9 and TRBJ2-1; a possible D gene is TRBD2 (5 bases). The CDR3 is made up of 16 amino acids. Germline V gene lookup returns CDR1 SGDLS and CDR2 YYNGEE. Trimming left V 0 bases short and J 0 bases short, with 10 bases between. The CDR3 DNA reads TGTGCCAGCAGCGTAGCTTCAGCGGCCTCCTACAATGAGCAGTTCTTC. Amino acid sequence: CASSVASAASYNEQFF. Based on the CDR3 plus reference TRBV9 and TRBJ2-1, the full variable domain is DSGVTQTPKHLITATGQRVTLRCSPRSGDLSVYWYQQSLDQGLQFLIQYYNGEERAKGNILERFSAQQFPDLHSELNLSSLELGDSALYFCASSVASAASYNEQFFGPGTRLTVL.

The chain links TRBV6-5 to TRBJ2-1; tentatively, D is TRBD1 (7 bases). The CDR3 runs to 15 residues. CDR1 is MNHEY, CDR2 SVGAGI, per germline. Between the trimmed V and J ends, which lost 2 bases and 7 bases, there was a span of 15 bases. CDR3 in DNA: TGTGCCAGCAGTTACCCGGGACCAGGGGGGAATGAGCAGTTCTTC. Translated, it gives CASSYPGPGGNEQFF.

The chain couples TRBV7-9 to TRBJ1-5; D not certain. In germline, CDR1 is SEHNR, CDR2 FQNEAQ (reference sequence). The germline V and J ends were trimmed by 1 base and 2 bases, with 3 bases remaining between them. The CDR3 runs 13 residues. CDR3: CASSLVGNQPQHF. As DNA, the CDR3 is TGTGCCAGCAGCTTAGTCGGCAATCAGCCCCAGCATTTT.

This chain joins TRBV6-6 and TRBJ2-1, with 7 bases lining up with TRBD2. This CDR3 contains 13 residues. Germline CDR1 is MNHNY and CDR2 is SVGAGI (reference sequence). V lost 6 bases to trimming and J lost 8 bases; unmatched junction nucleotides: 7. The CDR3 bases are TGTGCCAGCAGGCTAGCGGAGGGGTATGAGCAGTTCTTC. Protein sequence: CASRLAEGYEQFF.

This chain's CDR3 is CASSVVASGTYNEQFF. For the CDR3, the DNA is TGTGCCAGCAGCGTAGTGGCTAGCGGAACCTACAATGAGCAGTTCTTC. The chain uses TRBV9 and TRBJ2-1; 7 bases map to TRBD2. CDR1 is SGDLS, CDR2 YYNGEE, per germline. The V gene end was trimmed by 0 bases and the J gene end by 2 bases; junction bases not matched to a gene: 5. The length of the CDR3 is 16 residues.

In nucleotides, the CDR3 is TGTGCCAGCAGCGTAGAGCCGAGCCTTGAAAAACTGTTTTTT. It yields the protein CASSVEPSLEKLFF. The V gene is TRBV9, the J gene TRBJ1-4; D is ambiguous. V was shortened by 0 bases and J by 7 bases, with 10 bases between the two germline ends. The CDR3 runs to 14 residues. The germline V gene has CDR1 SGDLS and CDR2 YYNGEE.

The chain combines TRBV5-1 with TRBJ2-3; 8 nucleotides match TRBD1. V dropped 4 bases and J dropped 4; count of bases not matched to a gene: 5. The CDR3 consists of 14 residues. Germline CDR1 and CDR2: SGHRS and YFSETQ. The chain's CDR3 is CASSPWTGPDTQYF. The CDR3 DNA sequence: TGCGCCAGCAGCCCCTGGACAGGGCCAGATACGCAGTATTTT.

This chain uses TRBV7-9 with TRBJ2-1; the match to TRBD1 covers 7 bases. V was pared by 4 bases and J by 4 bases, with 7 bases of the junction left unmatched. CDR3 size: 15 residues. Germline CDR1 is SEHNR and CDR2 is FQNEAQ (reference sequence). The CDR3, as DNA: TGTGCCAGCAGCTCGGGTCCAGGGGGTTACAATGAGCAGTTCTTC. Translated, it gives CASSSGPGGYNEQFF.

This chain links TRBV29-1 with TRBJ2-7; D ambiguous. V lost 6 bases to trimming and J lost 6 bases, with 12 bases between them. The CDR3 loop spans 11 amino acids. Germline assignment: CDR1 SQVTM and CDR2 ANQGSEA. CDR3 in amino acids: CSVDDSCEQYF. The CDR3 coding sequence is TGCAGCGTAGACGACTCTTGCGAGCAGTACTTC.

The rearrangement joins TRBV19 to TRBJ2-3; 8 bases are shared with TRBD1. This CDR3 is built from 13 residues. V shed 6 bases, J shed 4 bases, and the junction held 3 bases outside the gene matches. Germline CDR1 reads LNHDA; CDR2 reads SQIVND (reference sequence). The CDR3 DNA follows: TGTGCCAGTAGCGACAGGGGTGCAGATACGCAGTATTTT. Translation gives CASSDRGADTQYF.

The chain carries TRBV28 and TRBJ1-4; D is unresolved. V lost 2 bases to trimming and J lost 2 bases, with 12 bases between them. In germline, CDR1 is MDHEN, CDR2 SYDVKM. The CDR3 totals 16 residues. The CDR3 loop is CASSLGPGGTNEKLFF. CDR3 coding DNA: TGTGCCAGCAGTTTAGGACCTGGAGGGACTAATGAAAAACTGTTTTTT.

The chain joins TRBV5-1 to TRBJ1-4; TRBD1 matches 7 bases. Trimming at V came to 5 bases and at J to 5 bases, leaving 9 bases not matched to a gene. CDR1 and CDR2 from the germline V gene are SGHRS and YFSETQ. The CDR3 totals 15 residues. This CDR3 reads CASRTWTGSNEKLFF. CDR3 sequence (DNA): TGCGCCAGCAGGACTTGGACAGGCTCGAATGAAAAACTGTTTTTT.